This T cell receptor beta chain was sequenced during a study of blood T cells in healthy people across ages. Caucasian, healthy and from Russia, the donors were aged between roughly 6 and 100. Note on this clonotype: The antigen remains undetermined.

Study-wide results and limits: Whereas aged donors had fewer naive CD4+ cells, long-lived donors had more of them and higher diversity. Naive and antigen-experienced cells were not separated, limiting conclusive comparison. Diversity was estimated from one million T cells, and these estimates were considered underestimates.

Primers used in a second PCR of about 7 to 12 cycles were a sample-barcoded 5' primer and a J-beta primer mix. TCRdb re-analysed the 5' RACE reads in MiXCR, keeping a single row per CDR3 protein. The sample shows some 1.4 million distinct CDR3 sequences, 42% of them seen only once. This CDR3 is 15 amino acids long. Germline trimming cut 2 bases from V and 3 bases from J; bases unmatched to any gene: 7. Germline CDR1 reads SGHTA; CDR2 reads FQGNSA. The TCR sequence derives from a woman between 18 and 29 years old in good health. The V and J genes are TRBV7-2 and TRBJ2-7, with 7 bases that match TRBD2. Sequencing used blood. CDR3: CASSLIGAGVYEQYF. The CDR3 DNA sequence: TGTGCCAGCAGCTTAATCGGGGCGGGAGTCTACGAGCAGTACTTC.